This section outlines one TCR beta chain sequence together with its context. Its target is unknown. Molecular-barcoded quantitative 5'-RACE produced these TCR beta libraries. TCRdb re-called the 5' RACE reads with MiXCR, one entry per CDR3 protein. The sample lists about 96,000 distinct CDR3 sequences; more than 25% were seen once. The data were taken from a study of CD8 T cells in ankylosing spondylitis. Overall study findings and caveats: Characteristic, it appeared, of ankylosing spondylitis blood was a TCR beta motif of fewer than 10 highly homologous variants.

The clonotype comes from a male donor with ankylosing spondylitis or in good health (not recorded which). Specimen: blood, either unsorted or a sorted T cell fraction (not recorded which).

The CDR3 sequence: CASSEDQETQYF. The CDR3 bases are TGTGCCAGCAGTGAGGACCAAGAGACCCAGTACTTC. The chain has TRBV2 and TRBJ2-5; D is unclear. Germline loops: CDR1 SNHLY, CDR2 FYNNEI. The germline V and J ends were trimmed by 3 bases and 0 bases, with 2 bases remaining between them. This CDR3 spans 12 amino acids.